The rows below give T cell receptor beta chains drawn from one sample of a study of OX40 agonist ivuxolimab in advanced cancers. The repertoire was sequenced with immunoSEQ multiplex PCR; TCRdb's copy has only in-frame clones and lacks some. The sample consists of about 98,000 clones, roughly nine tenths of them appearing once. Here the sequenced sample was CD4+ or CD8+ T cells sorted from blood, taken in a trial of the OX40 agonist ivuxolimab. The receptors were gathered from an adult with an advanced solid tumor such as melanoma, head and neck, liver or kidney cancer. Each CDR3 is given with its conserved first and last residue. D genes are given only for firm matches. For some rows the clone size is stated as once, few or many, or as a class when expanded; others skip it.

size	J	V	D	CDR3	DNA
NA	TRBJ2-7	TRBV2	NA	CAGYGVQGQYF	TGTGCCGGTTACGGGGTCCAAGGGCAGTACTTC
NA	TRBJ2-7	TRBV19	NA	CASRPGTGRTSYEQYF	TGTGCCAGTAGACCCGGGACGGGAAGAACCTCCTACGAGCAGTACTTC
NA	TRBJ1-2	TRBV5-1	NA	CASSLESAGYYGYTF	TGCGCCAGCAGCTTGGAGTCGGCAGGCTACTATGGCTACACCTTC
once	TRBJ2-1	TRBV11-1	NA	CASSWSFNEQFF	TGTGCCAGCAGCTGGTCCTTCAATGAGCAGTTCTTC
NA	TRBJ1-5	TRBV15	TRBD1	CATSRGTVENQPQHF	TGTGCCACCAGCCGGGGGACAGTTGAAAATCAGCCCCAGCATTTT
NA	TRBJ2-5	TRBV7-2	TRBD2	CASSPPRTSGFGETQYF	TGTGCCAGCAGCCCCCCCAGGACTAGCGGGTTTGGAGAGACCCAGTACTTC
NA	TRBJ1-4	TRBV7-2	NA	CASSGRDTRWEKLFF	TGTGCCAGCAGCGGCCGGGACACGCGGTGGGAAAAACTGTTTTTT
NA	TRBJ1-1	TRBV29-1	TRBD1	CSSGQGSEAFF	TGCAGCTCAGGACAGGGCAGTGAAGCTTTCTTT
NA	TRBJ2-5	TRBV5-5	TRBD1	CASSFGQEETQYF	TGTGCCAGCAGCTTCGGACAGGAGGAGACCCAGTACTTC
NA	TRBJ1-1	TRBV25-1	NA	CASSGHPNGRTEAFF	TGTGCCAGCAGTGGCCACCCAAACGGGCGCACTGAAGCTTTCTTT
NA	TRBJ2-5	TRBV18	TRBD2	CASSPLETAGGETQYF	TGTGCCAGCTCACCACTTGAGACAGCGGGGGGGGAGACCCAGTACTTC
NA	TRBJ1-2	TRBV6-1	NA	CASSEGPLLGYTF	TGTGCCAGCAGTGAAGGTCCCTTGTTGGGCTACACCTTC
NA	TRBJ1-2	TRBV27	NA	CATGPGPRGYTF	TGTGCAACGGGGCCAGGGCCGCGGGGCTACACCTTC
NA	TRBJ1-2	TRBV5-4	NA	CASSGGAWGYTF	TGTGCCAGCAGCGGAGGGGCGTGGGGCTACACCTTC
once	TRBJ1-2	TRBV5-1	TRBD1	CASSLEGTGHGYGYTF	TGCGCCAGCAGCTTAGAAGGGACAGGGCATGGCTATGGCTACACCTTC
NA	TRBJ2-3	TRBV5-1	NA	CASVKGVSTDTQYF	TGCGCCAGCGTGAAGGGAGTAAGCACAGATACGCAGTATTTT
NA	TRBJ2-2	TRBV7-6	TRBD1	CASSAWTGGAGELFF	TGTGCCAGCAGCGCATGGACAGGTGGGGCCGGGGAGCTGTTTTTT
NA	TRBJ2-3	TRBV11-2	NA	CASSLRKAPLTDTQYF	TGTGCCAGCAGCTTGCGAAAGGCCCCTCTCACAGATACGCAGTATTTT
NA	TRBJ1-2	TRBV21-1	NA	CASRKGMRYGYTF	TGTGCCAGCAGAAAGGGAATGAGATATGGCTACACCTTC
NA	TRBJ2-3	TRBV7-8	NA	CASSWELVTQYF	TGTGCCAGCAGCTGGGAGCTCGTTACGCAGTATTTT
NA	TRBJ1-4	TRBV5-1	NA	CASSPSPTVFATNEKLFF	TGCGCCAGCAGCCCGAGTCCGACAGTCTTCGCAACTAATGAAAAACTGTTTTTT
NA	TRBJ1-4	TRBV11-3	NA	CPQQGPNEKLFF	TGCCCACAGCAGGGACCGAATGAAAAACTGTTTTTT
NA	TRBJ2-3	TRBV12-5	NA	CASGLVRNLARLKADTQYF	TGTGCTAGTGGTTTGGTACGGAATTTAGCCAGGTTGAAGGCAGATACGCAGTATTTT
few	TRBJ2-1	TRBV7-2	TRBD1	CASSVTGTGYNEQFF	TGTGCCAGCAGCGTTACCGGGACAGGATACAATGAGCAGTTCTTC
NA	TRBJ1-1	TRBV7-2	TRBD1	CASSSDRGPPRGGTEAFF	TGTGCCAGCAGTTCGGACAGGGGGCCCCCGAGGGGAGGGACTGAAGCTTTCTTT
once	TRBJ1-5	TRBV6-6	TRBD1	CASSSGGQASNQPQHF	TGTGCCAGCAGTTCGGGGGGACAGGCGAGCAATCAGCCCCAGCATTTT
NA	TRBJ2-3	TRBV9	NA	CASSARLVGGTDTQYF	TGTGCCAGCAGCGCTCGACTAGTGGGGGGCACAGATACGCAGTATTTT
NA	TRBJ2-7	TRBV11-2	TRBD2	CASSLATSGGTYEQYF	TGTGCCAGCAGCTTAGCCACTAGCGGGGGGACCTACGAGCAGTACTTC
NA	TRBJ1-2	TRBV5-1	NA	CASSLINNYGYTF	TGCGCCAGCAGCTTGATCAATAACTATGGCTACACCTTC
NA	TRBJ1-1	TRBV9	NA	CASSSTDSGGGTEAFF	TGTGCCAGCAGCTCAACCGACAGCGGGGGAGGCACTGAAGCTTTCTTT
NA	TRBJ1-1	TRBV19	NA	CASNRGAHTEAFF	TGTGCCAGTAATCGGGGGGCGCATACTGAAGCTTTCTTT
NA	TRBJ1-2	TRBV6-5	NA	CASSPNVGSYGYTF	TGTGCCAGCAGTCCTAACGTGGGGAGCTATGGCTACACCTTC
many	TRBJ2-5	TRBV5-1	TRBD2	CASSAGLVGGGTQETQYF	TGCGCCAGCAGCGCGGGACTAGTGGGGGGAGGGACGCAAGAGACCCAGTACTTC
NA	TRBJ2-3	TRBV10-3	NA	CAISRSYADTQYF	TGTGCCATCAGCCGTAGTTACGCAGATACGCAGTATTTT
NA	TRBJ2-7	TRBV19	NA	CASSKVPFSYEQYF	TGTGCCAGTAGTAAGGTCCCTTTTTCCTACGAGCAGTACTTC
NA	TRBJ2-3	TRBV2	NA	CASTLGEDTQYF	TGTGCCAGCACTTTAGGGGAAGATACGCAGTATTTT
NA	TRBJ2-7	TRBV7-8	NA	CARRQGLSYEQYF	TGTGCCAGGAGACAGGGACTATCCTACGAGCAGTACTTC
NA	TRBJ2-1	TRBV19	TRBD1	CASQGQGKLNGQFF	TGTGCCTCACAGGGACAGGGTAAACTTAATGGGCAGTTCTTC
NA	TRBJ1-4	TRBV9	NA	CASSPEAGDEKLFF	TGTGCCAGCAGCCCAGAGGCAGGGGACGAAAAACTGTTTTTT
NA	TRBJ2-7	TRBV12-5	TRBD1	CASVAWTGIYEQYF	TGTGCTAGTGTCGCCTGGACAGGGATCTACGAGCAGTACTTC
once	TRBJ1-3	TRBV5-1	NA	CASSYEESVASSGNTIYF	TGCGCCAGCAGCTATGAAGAATCGGTAGCGAGCTCTGGAAACACCATATATTTT
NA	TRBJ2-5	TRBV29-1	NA	CSGNVGGLVETQYF	TGCAGCGGAAACGTGGGGGGGCTTGTAGAGACCCAGTACTTC
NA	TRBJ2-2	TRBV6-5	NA	CASRTGGKTGELFF	TGTGCCAGCAGAACGGGCGGGAAGACCGGGGAGCTGTTTTTT
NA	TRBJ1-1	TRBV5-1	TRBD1	CASSFTGADTEAFF	TGCGCCAGCAGCTTCACAGGGGCGGACACTGAAGCTTTCTTT
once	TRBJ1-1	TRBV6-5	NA	CASSHTGEVTEAFF	TGTGCCAGCAGTCATACAGGTGAAGTGACTGAAGCTTTCTTT
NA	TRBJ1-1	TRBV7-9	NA	CASSLLPGQLNTEAFF	TGTGCCAGCAGCTTATTGCCCGGACAGTTGAACACTGAAGCTTTCTTT
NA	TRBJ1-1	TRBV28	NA	CASSLLSDEAFF	TGTGCCAGCAGTTTATTAAGTGATGAAGCTTTCTTT
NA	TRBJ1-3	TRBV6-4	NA	CASSGTDSGNTIYF	TGTGCCAGCAGTGGGACGGACTCTGGAAACACCATATATTTT
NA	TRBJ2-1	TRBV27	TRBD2	CASSLFGGGRDNEQFF	TGTGCCAGCAGTTTATTCGGGGGGGGGCGAGACAATGAGCAGTTCTTC
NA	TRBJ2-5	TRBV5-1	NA	CASSLGQQETQYF	TGCGCCAGCAGCTTGGGGCAGCAAGAGACCCAGTACTTC
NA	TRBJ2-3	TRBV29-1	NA	CSVELDDAQYF	TGCAGCGTTGAATTAGACGACGCGCAGTATTTT
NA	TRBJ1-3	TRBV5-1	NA	CASSLDGFSGNTIYF	TGCGCCAGCAGCTTAGACGGATTCTCTGGAAACACCATATATTTT
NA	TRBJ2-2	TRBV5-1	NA	CASSVQGSGELFF	TGCGCCAGCAGCGTCCAGGGCTCCGGGGAGCTGTTTTTT
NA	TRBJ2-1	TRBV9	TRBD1	CASSEAGTGGSYEQFF	TGTGCCAGCAGCGAGGCCGGGACAGGGGGCAGCTATGAGCAGTTCTTC
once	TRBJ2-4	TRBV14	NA	CASSQGRGAANIQYF	TGTGCCAGCAGCCAAGGAAGGGGGGCTGCGAACATTCAGTACTTC
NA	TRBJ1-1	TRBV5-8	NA	CASSLVGSSNTEAFF	TGTGCCAGCAGCTTGGTAGGCAGTTCGAACACTGAAGCTTTCTTT
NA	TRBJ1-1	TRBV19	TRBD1	CASRPGQGIGGTEAFF	TGTGCCAGTAGGCCGGGACAGGGGATTGGCGGCACTGAAGCTTTCTTT